Listed here are 2 T cell receptor beta chains from one sample, sequenced in a study of cytomegalovirus exposure and HLA in healthy donors. This PCR relied on a set of 60 Vbeta primers and 13 Jbeta primers. Repertoires were generated with immunoSEQ multiplex PCR, while TCRdb's copy carries only in-frame clones and drops some. The table includes 160,000 or so clones, about 77% detected once. The sample comprised PBMCs. All receptors come from a man between 60 and 75 years old in good health and CMV-seronegative.

This clone appeared a few times. The chain combines TRBV2 with TRBJ2-1, with TRBD2 matching 11 bases. This CDR3 is built from 15 residues. CDR1 and CDR2 from the germline V gene are SNHLY and FYNNEI. Trimming at V came to 6 bases and at J to 6 bases, leaving 7 bases not matched to a gene. The CDR3 spells CASRALAGVTNEQFF. The CDR3 DNA is TGTGCCAGCAGGGCACTAGCGGGAGTTACCAATGAGCAGTTCTTC.

A single count supports this clone. The chain joins TRBV19 to TRBJ2-1; 13 positions agree with TRBD2. The J segment lost 7 bases and the V segment lost 9 bases, leaving 12 bases of the junction unmatched. Germline V gives CDR1 LNHDA, CDR2 SQIVND (reference sequence). The CDR3 is 16 amino acids. CDR3: CASSLLRTSGSNEQFF. Here the CDR3 DNA reads TGTGCCAGCAGCTTGCTCCGGACTAGCGGGAGTAATGAGCAGTTCTTC.